This TCR beta chain was documented in a study of tumor-infiltrating lymphocytes in oesophageal squamous cell carcinoma. TCRdb reanalysed the PCR reads using MiXCR and keeps one entry per CDR3 protein. The sample contains just over 15,000 distinct CDR3 sequences, about 53% of which appear only once. Germline-derived CDR1 and CDR2 are SGHTA and FQGTGA. CDR3 length equals 15 residues. The J gene is TRBJ2-5, the V gene TRBV7-3; a weak D match, TRBD1 (5 bases). Matching the DNA end better, TRBJ2-6 makes the J call doubtful. Sequencing input: esophageal tumor tissue. The sequence was collected from a male donor with esophageal squamous cell carcinoma. CDR3 protein: CASSSRASGANVLTF. DNA of the CDR3: TGTGCCAGCAGCTCCAGGGCCTCTGGGGCCAACGTCCTGACTTTC.